This T cell receptor (beta chain) originates from a study of shared clonotypes between healthy human individuals. The study, taken as a whole, reports: The naive CD4 repertoires of several donors were compared, and approximately 5.3% of clonotypes were shared.

TCRdb's copy holds only in-frame clones and misses some; the assay was immunoSEQ multiplex PCR. Of over a million clones in the sample, more than 75% were seen once. Trimming shortened V by 2 bases and J by 14 bases, and 7 bases separated the two germline ends. CDR1 is MDHEN, CDR2 SYDVKM, per germline. The CDR3 consists of 11 residues. As regards this clone: The target antigen is unknown.

The specimen sequenced was memory CD4+ T cells from PBMCs. The subset was: CD45RA-negative fraction. The sequence came from a young man in good health. Some clones in this sample may be carry-over from other donors' samples. The rearrangement joins TRBV28 to TRBJ1-6, with D possibly matching TRBD1 (6 bases). The CDR3 reads CASSLQGSLHF. In DNA form, the CDR3 reads TGTGCCAGCAGTTTACAGGGGTCCCTCCACTTT. The full variable domain, with the rest looked up from reference TRBV28 and TRBJ1-6, is DVKVTQSSRYLVKRTGEKVFLECVQDMDHENMFWYRQDPGLGLRLIYFSYDVKMKEKGDIPEGYSVSREKKERFSLILESASTNQTSMYLCASSLQGSLHFGNGTRLTVT.